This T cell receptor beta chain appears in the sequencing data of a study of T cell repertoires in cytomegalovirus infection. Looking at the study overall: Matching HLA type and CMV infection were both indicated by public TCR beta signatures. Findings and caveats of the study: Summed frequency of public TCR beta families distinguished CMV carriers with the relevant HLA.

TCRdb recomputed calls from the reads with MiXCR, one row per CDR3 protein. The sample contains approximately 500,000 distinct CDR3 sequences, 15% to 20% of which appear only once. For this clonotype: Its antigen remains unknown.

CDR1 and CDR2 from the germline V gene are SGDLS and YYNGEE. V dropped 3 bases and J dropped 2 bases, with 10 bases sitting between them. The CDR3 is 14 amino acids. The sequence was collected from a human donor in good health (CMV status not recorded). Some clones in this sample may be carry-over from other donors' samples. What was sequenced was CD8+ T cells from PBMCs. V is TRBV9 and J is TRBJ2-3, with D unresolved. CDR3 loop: CASSAGSNTDTQYF. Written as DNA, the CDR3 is TGTGCCAGCAGCGCAGGCAGCAACACAGATACGCAGTATTTT. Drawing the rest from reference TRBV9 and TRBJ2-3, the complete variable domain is DSGVTQTPKHLITATGQRVTLRCSPRSGDLSVYWYQQSLDQGLQFLIQYYNGEERAKGNILERFSAQQFPDLHSELNLSSLELGDSALYFCASSAGSNTDTQYFGPGTRLTVL.